This T cell receptor (beta chain) is from a study of T cell changes during pregnancy in multiple sclerosis. The V and J ends lost 2 bases and 2 bases, in that order; junction bases with no gene match: 11. Germline V gene data show CDR1 as SGHTA and CDR2 as FQGTGA. The CDR3 loop spans 18 amino acids. The repertoire was sequenced with immunoSEQ multiplex PCR; TCRdb's copy has only in-frame clones and lacks some. The sample lists around 40,000 clones; roughly 90% were seen once. This sample comprised CD4+ T cells from peripheral blood mononuclear cells, obtained before pregnancy. The rearrangement links TRBV7-3 to TRBJ2-3; TRBD1 matches 9 bases. This receptor was obtained from a female donor with multiple sclerosis, enrolled in a pregnancy study. The CDR3: CASSLQPVGTGITDTQYF. CDR3 coding DNA: TGTGCCAGCAGCTTACAACCCGTCGGGACAGGGATCACAGATACGCAGTATTTT.